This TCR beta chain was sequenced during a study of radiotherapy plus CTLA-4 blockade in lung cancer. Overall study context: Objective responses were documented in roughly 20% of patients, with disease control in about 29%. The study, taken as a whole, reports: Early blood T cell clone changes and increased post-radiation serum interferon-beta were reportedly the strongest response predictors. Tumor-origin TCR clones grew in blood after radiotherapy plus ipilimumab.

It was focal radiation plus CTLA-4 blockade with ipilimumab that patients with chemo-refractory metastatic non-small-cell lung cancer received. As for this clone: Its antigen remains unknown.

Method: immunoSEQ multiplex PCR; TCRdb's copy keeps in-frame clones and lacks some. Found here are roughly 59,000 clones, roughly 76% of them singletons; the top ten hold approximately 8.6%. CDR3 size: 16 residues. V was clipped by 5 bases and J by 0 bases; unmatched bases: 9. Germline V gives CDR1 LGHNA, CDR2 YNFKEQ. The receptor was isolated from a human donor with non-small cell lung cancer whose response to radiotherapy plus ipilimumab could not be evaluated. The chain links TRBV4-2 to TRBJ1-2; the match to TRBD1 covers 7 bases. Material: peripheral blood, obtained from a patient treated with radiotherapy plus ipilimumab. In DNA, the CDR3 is TGTGCCAGCAGCGCGGCGACTGACAGGGCTAACTATGGCTACACCTTC. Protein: CASSAATDRANYGYTF.